The next 27 T cell receptor beta chains were all read from a single sample in a study of blood T cell repertoires in COVID-19. This table comes from immunoSEQ multiplex PCR, and its TCRdb copy is limited to in-frame clones, with some not included. The sample holds some 150,000 clones, 70% to 90% seen once. The material sequenced was peripheral blood. The source of these receptors is an elderly woman in a cohort sampled during active or convalescent COVID-19.

The rearrangement links TRBV6-5 to TRBJ2-3; a possible D gene is TRBD2 (6 bases). V was pared by 10 bases and J by 8 bases, with 16 bases between. The CDR3 has 12 amino acids. Looked up from germline, CDR1 is MNHEY and CDR2 is SVGAGI. The CDR3 DNA follows: TGTGCCACCTTCCTCCTAGCGTCTACGCAGTATTTT. Translation gives CATFLLASTQYF.

This clone was seen more than once but under ten times. The V call is TRBV19, the J call TRBJ2-3, with D possibly matching TRBD2 (5 bases). The CDR3 totals 13 residues. Germline V CDR1 and CDR2: LNHDA, SQIVND (reference sequence). V lost 5 bases to trimming and J lost 1 base, with 7 bases between them. The CDR3 spells CASSPGGTDTQYF. The CDR3, as DNA: TGTGCCAGTAGTCCCGGGGGCACAGATACGCAGTATTTT.

This clone showed up just a few times. The chain uses TRBV7-2 and TRBJ2-1; 10 bases are shared with TRBD2. The CDR3 contains 16 residues. The germline V gene has CDR1 SGHTA and CDR2 FQGNSA. Trimming took 4 bases from V and 1 from J; bases not matched to a gene: 4. CDR3 loop: CASSSPGLASYNEQFF. The CDR3 bases are TGTGCCAGCAGCTCCCCGGGACTAGCGTCCTACAATGAGCAGTTCTTC.

This chain joins TRBV30 and TRBJ1-2; a possible D gene is TRBD1 (6 bases). CDR3 size: 14 residues. V lost 0 bases, J lost 7 bases, and 15 bases lay in between. CDR1 and CDR2 from the germline V gene are GTSNPN and SVGIG (reference sequence). This chain's CDR3 is CAWSVLGRGIGYTF. In DNA, the CDR3 is TGTGCCTGGAGTGTACTTGGCAGGGGTATTGGCTACACCTTC.

In this sample, this clone turned up a few times. The chain has TRBV2 and TRBJ2-1; D is perhaps TRBD2 (6 bases). Germline V gene sequence: CDR1 SNHLY, CDR2 FYNNEI. This CDR3 spans 13 amino acids. Trimming left V 8 bases short and J 5 bases short, with 13 bases between. CDR3 coding DNA: TGTGCCAGCGGAGGGTTACGGGACAATGAGCAGTTCTTC. This codes for CASGGLRDNEQFF.

This chain connects TRBV6-2 or TRBV6-3 to TRBJ1-3, with 9 bases lining up with TRBD1. V shed 2 bases, J shed 2 bases, and the junction held 1 base outside the gene matches. Germline loops: CDR1 MNHEY, CDR2 SVGEGT. CDR3 length: 15 residues. The CDR3, as DNA: TGTGCCAGCAGTTACCGGGACAGGGCTGGAAACACCATATATTTT. This translates into CASSYRDRAGNTIYF.

This sequence joins TRBV28 and TRBJ1-5; no clear D. The CDR3 contains 14 residues. CDR1 MDHEN and CDR2 SYDVKM come from the germline V gene. V lost 4 bases and J lost 1, with 8 bases in between. CDR3 loop: CASSWGGSNQPQHF. CDR3 nucleotide sequence: TGTGCCAGCAGTTGGGGAGGGAGCAATCAGCCCCAGCATTTT.

The chain combines TRBV5-1 with TRBJ1-6; D possibly corresponds to TRBD1 (5 bases). CDR3 size: 16 residues. Germline values: CDR1 SGHRS, CDR2 YFSETQ. The V and J ends lost 0 bases and 9 bases respectively, with 16 bases between them. In nucleotides, the CDR3 is TGCGCCAGCAGCTTGGGGGCTAGAGGGGAGGGTTCACCCCTCCACTTT. This codes for CASSLGARGEGSPLHF.

This CDR3 is CASSASGGADEQFF. Here the CDR3 DNA reads TGTGCCAGCTCAGCTAGCGGGGGGGCCGATGAGCAGTTCTTC. The gene calls are TRBV18 and TRBJ2-1; 12 bases line up with TRBD2. With 5 bases clipped from V and 8 bases from J, the junction kept 4 bases outside the gene matches. Germline V CDR1 and CDR2: KGHSH, LQKENI. The CDR3 runs to 14 residues.

V and J are TRBV13 and TRBJ1-6; TRBD1 might be the D (6 bases). Trimming shortened V by 6 bases and J by 9 bases, and 15 bases separated the two germline ends. CDR1 is PRHDT, CDR2 FYEKMQ, per germline (reference sequence). The CDR3 covers 14 residues. The CDR3: CASSPPGHGSPLHF. The CDR3 region has the DNA TGTGCCAGCAGTCCTCCGGGACATGGTTCACCCCTCCACTTT.

This clone was found once. J is TRBJ1-3 and V is TRBV10-3; D is possibly TRBD1 (6 bases). The CDR3 is 19 amino acids. Germline V gives CDR1 ENHRY, CDR2 SYGVKD. V lost 4 bases and J 0 bases, leaving 22 bases between the germline ends. The CDR3 coding sequence is TGTGCCATCAGTGTTGTACGTACAGGGTATAATAGCTCTGGAAACACCATATATTTT. This gives the protein CAISVVRTGYNSSGNTIYF.

The chain employs TRBV2 and TRBJ2-3; maybe TRBD1 (5 bases). The germline V gene encodes CDR1 SNHLY and CDR2 FYNNEI. CDR3 length: 14 residues. Trimming left V 4 bases short and J 0 bases short, with 8 bases between. The CDR3 loop is CASSGQGSTDTQYF. Written as DNA, the CDR3 is TGTGCCAGCAGTGGGCAGGGAAGCACAGATACGCAGTATTTT. Complete variable domain (other parts from reference TRBV2 and TRBJ2-3): EPEVTQTPSHQVTQMGQEVILRCVPISNHLYFYWYRQILGQKVEFLVSFYNNEISEKSEIFDDQFSVERPDGSNFTLKIRSTKLEDSAMYFCASSGQGSTDTQYFGPGTRLTVL.

The chain links TRBV18 to TRBJ1-1, with 7 positions matching TRBD1. The CDR3 loop spans 17 amino acids. Unmatched junction bases numbered 16, after V lost 8 bases and J lost 1 base. Germline values: CDR1 KGHSH, CDR2 LQKENI. The CDR3 DNA is TGTGCCAGCCGCCAGGGGGGCAGTTTTATTGGGAACACTGAAGCTTTCTTT. Amino acid sequence: CASRQGGSFIGNTEAFF.

This CDR3 reads CASSLARDYGYTF. CDR3 in DNA: TGTGCCAGCAGCTTAGCCCGAGACTATGGCTACACCTTC. The rearrangement joins TRBV7-8 to TRBJ1-2; D ambiguous. The ends were cut back, 0 bases at V and 3 bases at J, with 5 bases in the middle. The germline CDR1 and CDR2 sequences are SGHVS and FQNEAQ. The CDR3 runs to 13 residues.

V usage is TRBV7-9 and J usage is TRBJ1-1, with TRBD1 matching over 7 bases. Germline V gives CDR1 SEHNR, CDR2 FQNEAQ (reference sequence). The CDR3 spans 15 residues. Trimming removed 5 bases from V and 4 bases from J; junction bases left unmatched: 10. This chain's CDR3 is CASSPWHRGGTEAFF. The CDR3 nucleotides are TGTGCCAGCAGCCCCTGGCACAGGGGTGGCACTGAAGCTTTCTTT.

The chain recombines TRBV18 with TRBJ2-1, with D unclear. Germline CDR1 KGHSH, CDR2 LQKENI. The V end was cut by 3 bases, the J end by 3 bases, with 9 bases between. CDR3 size: 14 residues. The CDR3, as DNA: TGTGCCAGCTCACCGAGGCCCGACTACAATGAGCAGTTCTTC. Its translation is CASSPRPDYNEQFF.

This clone has a single count. The chain combines TRBV7-9 with TRBJ1-6, with a tentative D call TRBD1 (6 bases). V was shortened by 3 bases and J by 6 bases, with 9 bases between the two germline ends. The germline V gene has CDR1 SEHNR and CDR2 FQNEAQ (reference sequence). This CDR3 contains 14 residues. In DNA form, the CDR3 reads TGTGCCAGCAGCTTGTCACAGGGTAATTCACCCCTCCACTTT. It codes for CASSLSQGNSPLHF.

The chain joins TRBV19 to TRBJ2-1; 10 bases agree with TRBD2. The V gene end was trimmed by 8 bases and the J gene end by 6 bases; junction bases not matched to a gene: 13. The germline V gene encodes CDR1 LNHDA and CDR2 SQIVND (reference sequence). This CDR3 spans 16 amino acids. The CDR3 DNA reads as TGTGCCAGTTCGGGCCCAGCGGGGGGGCCAGTCAATGAGCAGTTCTTC. Translated: CASSGPAGGPVNEQFF.

The count of this clone is one. The chain uses TRBV3-1 (or the pseudogene TRBV3-2) and TRBJ1-6; D gene uncertain. Germline V gives CDR1 LGHDT, CDR2 YNNKEL (reference sequence). Trimming pared 1 base from V and 7 bases from J, leaving 11 bases between. The CDR3 has 15 residues. Here the CDR3 DNA reads TGTGCCAGCAGCCAAGTTACGGGGAGAAATTCACCCCTCCACTTT. Translated, it gives CASSQVTGRNSPLHF.

The chain combines TRBV30 with TRBJ1-6, with D tentatively TRBD1 (5 bases). The V end lost 4 bases, the J end lost 10 bases, and 17 bases lay between the germline ends. The CDR3 consists of 14 residues. Germline V gene data show CDR1 as GTSNPN and CDR2 as SVGIG (reference sequence). The CDR3 sequence: CAWNLGQGTSPLHF. The CDR3 DNA sequence: TGTGCCTGGAACCTCGGGCAGGGAACCTCACCCCTCCACTTT. The full variable domain, in which reference TRBV30 and TRBJ1-6 provide the parts outside the CDR3, is SQTIHQWPATLVQPVGSPLSLECTVEGTSNPNLYWYRQAAGRGLQLLFYSVGIGQISSEVPQNLSASRPQDRQFILSSKKLLLSDSGFYLCAWNLGQGTSPLHFGNGTRLTVT.

This clone has just one count. The V and J genes are TRBV7-2 and TRBJ1-3, with a weak D call TRBD1 (6 bases). Germline V gene lookup returns CDR1 SGHTA and CDR2 FQGNSA. Trimming removed 5 bases from V and 1 base from J, with 12 bases in between. The CDR3 covers 15 residues. The CDR3 nucleotides read TGTGCCAGCAGCAACCTGGGACATTCTGGAAACACCATATATTTT. Translating it yields CASSNLGHSGNTIYF. The full variable domain, in which reference TRBV7-2 and TRBJ1-3 provide the parts outside the CDR3, is GAGVSQSPSNKVTEKGKDVELRCDPISGHTALYWYRQSLGQGLEFLIYFQGNSAPDKSGLPSDRFSAERTGGSVSTLTIQRTQQEDSAVYLCASSNLGHSGNTIYFGEGSWLTVV.

The rearrangement joins TRBV2 to TRBJ2-5, with 16 bases matching TRBD2. The CDR3 length is 17 residues. Trimming removed 5 bases from V and 5 bases from J; junction bases left unmatched: 8. Germline CDR1 SNHLY, CDR2 FYNNEI. This CDR3 reads CASSRGTSGRAFETQYF. CDR3 nucleotide sequence: TGTGCCAGCAGTCGGGGGACTAGCGGGAGGGCTTTCGAGACCCAGTACTTC.

This CDR3 is CASSPTTSGGAANTQYF. In DNA, the CDR3 is TGTGCCAGCAGCCCAACCACTAGCGGGGGGGCCGCGAATACGCAGTATTTT. The chain carries TRBV7-2 and TRBJ2-3; 13 bases line up with TRBD2. Trimming removed 5 bases from V and 7 bases from J; junction bases left unmatched: 12. Germline CDR1 reads SGHTA; CDR2 reads FQGNSA. This CDR3 contains 17 residues.

The CDR3 protein is CSVEDYKSITDTQYF. DNA of the CDR3: TGCAGCGTTGAAGATTATAAGAGTATCACAGATACGCAGTATTTT. The rearrangement links TRBV29-1 to TRBJ2-3; D is ambiguous. CDR1 SQVTM and CDR2 ANQGSEA come from the germline V gene. V lost 0 bases to trimming and J lost 2 bases, with 12 bases between them. CDR3 size: 15 residues.

This clone was picked up a small number of times. V and J are TRBV5-6 and TRBJ1-2, with 9 bases identical to TRBD1. The germline V gene has CDR1 SGHDT and CDR2 YYEEEE. CDR3 size: 14 residues. With 5 bases clipped from V and 4 bases from J, the junction kept 6 bases outside the gene matches. CDR3 sequence (DNA): TGTGCCAGCAGTTTGTTGGACAGGGGCTATGGCTACACCTTC. Translating gives CASSLLDRGYGYTF.

This chain uses TRBV19 with TRBJ2-2; possible D gene TRBD2, 5 bases. The V end was cut by 5 bases, the J end by 2 bases, with 12 bases between. CDR1 and CDR2 (germline): LNHDA, SQIVND (reference sequence). The CDR3 consists of 15 residues. The CDR3 nucleotides read TGTGCCAGTAGTCGGTTTAGCGATAACACCGGGGAGCTGTTTTTT. As protein: CASSRFSDNTGELFF.

The V and J genes are TRBV25-1 and TRBJ1-2, with 9 bases lining up with TRBD1. CDR1 MGHDK and CDR2 SYGVNS come from the germline V gene. The trim removed 3 bases at V and 7 bases at J, leaving 3 bases unmatched. This CDR3 has 13 residues. This CDR3 is CASSEGQGSGYTF. The CDR3, as DNA: TGTGCCAGCAGTGAGGGACAGGGTTCTGGCTACACCTTC.